These 26 T cell receptor beta chains share one sample of origin, sequenced in a study of T cells after yellow fever vaccination. TCRdb fed the 5' RACE reads into MiXCR, producing one record per CDR3 protein. This sample has some 300,000 distinct CDR3 sequences, with around 3.6% found just once. The material sequenced was PBMCs, taken on the day of the yellow fever booster vaccination. The receptors were sampled from a young man who received the YFV17D yellow fever vaccine.

The V gene is TRBV9, the J gene TRBJ1-6, with a tentative D call TRBD1 (6 bases). This CDR3 region has 14 residues. Trimming took 7 bases from V and 0 from J, leaving 8 bases between them. Per germline, CDR1 SGDLS and CDR2 YYNGEE. The CDR3 DNA sequence: TGTGCCAGCCAGGACAGCTCCTATAATTCACCCCTCCACTTT. It translates to CASQDSSYNSPLHF.

This clonotype was observed at least ten times. The chain employs TRBV5-1 and TRBJ2-7; 10 nucleotides agree with TRBD1. This CDR3 region has 15 residues. Trimming cost V 3 bases and J 4 bases; bases outside gene matches: 7. The V gene's germline CDR1 is SGHRS and CDR2 YFSETQ. The CDR3 loop reads CASSSRDRGLYEQYV. The CDR3 DNA follows: TGCGCCAGCAGCTCCCGGGACAGGGGTCTTTACGAGCAGTACGTC.

This sequence joins TRBV4-2 and TRBJ1-4; D is uncertain. The CDR3 is made up of 14 amino acids. Trimming left V 1 base short and J 4 bases short, with 7 bases between. CDR1 is LGHNA, CDR2 YNFKEQ, per germline. CDR3 sequence reads: CASSQVGFNEKLFF. The CDR3 DNA reads as TGTGCCAGCAGCCAAGTTGGCTTTAATGAAAAACTGTTTTTT.

This chain links TRBV6-2 or TRBV6-3 with TRBJ1-1, with TRBD1 matching 10 bases. The CDR3 totals 15 residues. Per the germline V gene, CDR1 is MNHEY and CDR2 is SVGEGT. The trim removed 7 bases at V and 4 bases at J, leaving 9 bases unmatched. In nucleotides, the CDR3 is TGTGCCAGCACCAGACAGGGGGCGATCGGCACTGAAGCTTTCTTT. It specifies CASTRQGAIGTEAFF.

This clonotype came up many times. The CDR3 sequence: CASSLSRGAQTNEKLFF. The DNA for the CDR3 is TGTGCCAGCAGCTTATCTCGGGGGGCGCAGACGAATGAAAAACTGTTTTTT. The rearrangement links TRBV7-9 to TRBJ1-4; weak D call: TRBD1 (6 bases). This CDR3 comprises 17 residues. Trimming removed 2 bases from V and 5 bases from J, with 18 bases in between. Germline V lookup: CDR1 SEHNR, CDR2 FQNEAQ (reference sequence).

This clonotype was counted many times. J is TRBJ1-1 and V is TRBV5-6; 10 nucleotides match TRBD1. The ends lost 4 bases at V and 6 bases at J; junction bases unmatched: 12. The germline gives CDR1 SGHDT, CDR2 YYEEEE. The CDR3 totals 16 residues. The CDR3 loop reads CASSPGTGAPTPEAFF. CDR3 coding DNA: TGTGCCAGCAGCCCCGGGACAGGGGCTCCTACTCCTGAAGCTTTCTTT. Based on the CDR3 plus reference TRBV5-6 and TRBJ1-1, the full variable domain is DAGVTQSPTHLIKTRGQQVTLRCSPKSGHDTVSWYQQALGQGPQFIFQYYEEEERQRGNFPDRFSGHQFPNYSSELNVNALLLGDSALYLCASSPGTGAPTPEAFFGQGTRLTVV.

This clonotype has a handful of counts. This chain connects TRBV2 to TRBJ1-6; D remains unclear. Looked up from germline, CDR1 is SNHLY and CDR2 is FYNNEI. Trimming took 1 base from V and 10 from J, leaving 8 bases between them. The CDR3 sequence is 13 residues long. CDR3 sequence (DNA): TGTGCCAGCAGTGAAGTGCCTCTGTCACCCCTCCACTTT. It encodes CASSEVPLSPLHF.

The CDR3 DNA reads TGTGCCAGCAGCTTATATCGGCAGGAAGGAGAGACCCAGTACTTC. Amino acid sequence: CASSLYRQEGETQYF. The gene calls are TRBV7-2 and TRBJ2-5; D call uncertain. The CDR3 contains 15 residues. In germline, CDR1 is SGHTA, CDR2 FQGNSA. Trimming removed 2 bases at V and 4 bases at J, with 14 bases between.

This clonotype was counted at least ten times. This sequence joins TRBV28 and TRBJ1-2; 7 bases are shared with TRBD1. Germline V gene lookup returns CDR1 MDHEN and CDR2 SYDVKM. Germline trimming cut 7 bases from V and 3 bases from J; bases unmatched to any gene: 11. This CDR3 is 15 amino acids long. As DNA, the CDR3 is TGTGCCAGCACCTCCCCCCAGGGGGGGCACTATGGCTACACCTTC. This codes for CASTSPQGGHYGYTF.

This clonotype was seen many times. V usage is TRBV12-3 or TRBV12-4 and J usage is TRBJ1-2, with D possibly being TRBD1 (6 bases). This CDR3 contains 12 residues. V lost 8 bases to trimming and J lost 8 bases, with 15 bases between them. The CDR3 protein is CASRGAGEGYTF. CDR3 in DNA: TGTGCCAGCCGAGGGGCAGGGGAGGGCTACACCTTC.

The table lists this clonotype with a few counts. The V gene is TRBV15, the J gene TRBJ1-4; no firm D call. The germline V and J ends were trimmed by 2 bases and 4 bases, with 14 bases remaining between them. The germline gives CDR1 LNHNV, CDR2 YYDKDF (reference sequence). This CDR3 has 16 amino acids. Here the CDR3 DNA reads TGTGCCACCAGCAGACCTACCATAGGGAATAATGAAAAACTGTTTTTT. Protein: CATSRPTIGNNEKLFF.

This sequence joins TRBV7-2 and TRBJ2-3, with 7 bases fitting TRBD2. V dropped 6 bases and J dropped 8; count of bases not matched to a gene: 5. Germline CDR1 and CDR2: SGHTA and FQGNSA. The CDR3 consists of 12 residues. The CDR3 coding sequence is TGTGCCAGCAGTGCCTGGGGGGGTACGCAGTATTTT. This codes for CASSAWGGTQYF.

This clonotype was detected many times. The chain has TRBV7-6 and TRBJ2-3; no clear D gene. Germline V gives CDR1 SGHVS, CDR2 FNYEAQ. The CDR3 spans 17 residues. Trimming left V 4 bases short and J 4 bases short, with 21 bases between. The CDR3 spells CASSSRPLTEGPDTQYF. As DNA, the CDR3 is TGTGCCAGCAGCTCGCGACCTCTGACTGAAGGCCCAGATACGCAGTATTTT.

This chain links TRBV6-5 with TRBJ2-7; maybe TRBD1 (6 bases). The V gene's germline CDR1 is MNHEY and CDR2 SVGAGI. The CDR3 is made up of 14 amino acids. V shed 3 bases and J shed 4 bases, with 13 bases lying between them. The CDR3 sequence is CASSYTDSQYEQYF. The CDR3 DNA sequence: TGTGCCAGCAGTTATACGGACAGCCAGTACGAGCAGTACTTC.

This clonotype was detected ten times or more. This chain uses TRBV10-3 with TRBJ2-7; D is undetermined. This CDR3 spans 13 amino acids. Trimming pared 2 bases from V and 0 bases from J, leaving 5 bases between. Per germline, CDR1 ENHRY and CDR2 SYGVKD. The CDR3 nucleotides read TGTGCCATCAGTGAGCCCAGCTCCTACGAGCAGTACGTC. It yields the protein CAISEPSSYEQYV.

This clonotype was observed at least ten times. The chain uses TRBV7-2 and TRBJ2-7; D is uncertain. Trimming removed 5 bases from V and 2 bases from J, with 7 bases in between. This CDR3 comprises 12 residues. Germline CDR1 reads SGHTA; CDR2 reads FQGNSA. CDR3 DNA: TGTGCCAGCAGCCCGGCGACCTACGAGCAGTACTTC. Residues: CASSPATYEQYF. The whole variable domain, remainder taken from reference TRBV7-2 and TRBJ2-7, is GAGVSQSPSNKVTEKGKDVELRCDPISGHTALYWYRQSLGQGLEFLIYFQGNSAPDKSGLPSDRFSAERTGGSVSTLTIQRTQQEDSAVYLCASSPATYEQYFGPGTRLTVT.

This clonotype was detected ten times or more. The chain joins TRBV3-1 to TRBJ2-6, with D uncertain. CDR1 is LGHDT, CDR2 YNNKEL, per germline (reference sequence). Deletions cut 0 bases from V and 2 bases from J, with 2 bases between. This CDR3 region has 14 residues. The CDR3 loop reads CASSQETGANVLTF. As DNA, the CDR3 is TGTGCCAGCAGCCAAGAAACTGGGGCCAACGTCCTGACTTTC.

This clonotype occurred many times. The chain employs TRBV4-1 and TRBJ2-7; possibly TRBD2 for D (6 bases). CDR3 length: 15 residues. Per germline, CDR1 MGHRA and CDR2 YSYEKL. Trimming took 2 bases from V and 3 from J, leaving 14 bases between them. CDR3 sequence: CASSQSPGSIYEQYF. For the CDR3, the DNA is TGCGCCAGCAGCCAATCCCCCGGGAGCATCTACGAGCAGTACTTC.

This clonotype was detected a few times. The V gene is TRBV5-4, the J gene TRBJ1-2, with unresolved D. In germline, CDR1 is SGHNT, CDR2 YYREEE (reference sequence). V lost 1 base to trimming and J lost 4 bases, with 14 bases between them. This CDR3 spans 15 amino acids. The chain's CDR3 is CASSLYASKGYGYTF. The CDR3 DNA sequence: TGTGCCAGCAGCTTGTATGCCAGCAAAGGCTATGGCTACACCTTC.

This clonotype was picked up a small number of times. The chain has TRBV6-5 and TRBJ1-5; the D is unclear. The V and J ends lost 8 bases and 6 bases respectively, with 14 bases between them. Germline CDR1 MNHEY, CDR2 SVGAGI. This CDR3 has 13 residues. CDR3 sequence reads: CASWRGKGQPQHF. CDR3 DNA: TGTGCCAGCTGGAGAGGGAAGGGTCAGCCCCAGCATTTT.

This clonotype was recorded many times. CDR3 loop: CASSVDRGQPQHF. The CDR3 DNA sequence: TGTGCCAGCAGCGTAGATCGGGGGCAGCCCCAGCATTTT. The gene calls are TRBV9 and TRBJ1-5; D is perhaps TRBD1 (5 bases). Germline assignment: CDR1 SGDLS and CDR2 YYNGEE. This CDR3 is 13 amino acids long. Between the trimmed V and J ends, which lost 0 bases and 7 bases, there was a span of 8 bases.

This clonotype was seen many times. CDR3 region: CASSPPGRHEQFF. DNA for the CDR3: TGTGCCAGCAGCCCGCCGGGGAGGCATGAGCAGTTCTTC. J is TRBJ2-1 and V is TRBV7-2; possibly TRBD2 for D (6 bases). The germline V gene encodes CDR1 SGHTA and CDR2 FQGNSA. V lost 5 bases and J lost 8, with 13 bases in between. CDR3 length: 13 amino acids.

This clonotype has more than one count but fewer than ten. The chain uses TRBV5-6 and TRBJ2-7, with D tentatively TRBD1 (5 bases). The CDR3 length is 13 residues. Germline CDR1 SGHDT, CDR2 YYEEEE. With 3 bases removed from V and 5 bases from J, the gap between germline ends came to 12 bases. The CDR3 region is CASSSTWGDEQYV. In nucleotides, the CDR3 is TGTGCCAGCAGCTCTACTTGGGGCGACGAGCAGTACGTC.

The chain employs TRBV4-3 and TRBJ1-2; no clear D. Germline CDR1 reads LGHNA; CDR2 reads YSLEER. The CDR3 has 15 residues. Trimming took off 1 base at V and 0 bases at J, with 9 bases between the two ends. The DNA of the CDR3 is TGCGCCAGCAGCCAAGCGTCGACCACTAACTATGGCTACACCTTC. Its protein product is CASSQASTTNYGYTF.

The chain carries TRBV7-2 and TRBJ2-5; TRBD2 is a possible D gene (6 bases). The CDR3 is made up of 14 amino acids. V lost 5 bases to trimming and J lost 2 bases, with 12 bases between them. In germline, CDR1 is SGHTA, CDR2 FQGNSA. This chain's CDR3 is CASSTRRGQETQYF. The CDR3 DNA is TGTGCCAGCAGCACCCGGCGGGGTCAAGAGACCCAGTACTTC.

This rearrangement joins TRBV27 to TRBJ2-3; 13 positions agree with TRBD2. With V trimmed by 6 bases and J by 8 bases, 5 bases remained unmatched. Germline loops: CDR1 MNHEY, CDR2 SMNVEV (reference sequence). CDR3 size: 14 residues. In nucleotides, the CDR3 is TGTGCCAGCAGACTAGCGGGGGGGCCTGGTACGCAGTATTTT. Residues: CASRLAGGPGTQYF.